The 21 T cell receptor beta chains in this list originate from one sample, sequenced in a study of blood T cell repertoires in COVID-19. This table comes from immunoSEQ multiplex PCR, and its TCRdb copy is limited to in-frame clones, with some not included. The data show around 230,000 clones, about 79% seen once. Specimen: peripheral blood. Receptor source: a woman of 80 years or more with acute or convalescent COVID-19.

V is TRBV6-2 or TRBV6-3 and J is TRBJ2-7, with 7 bases that match TRBD1. The CDR3 totals 12 residues. CDR1 is MNHEY and CDR2 is SVGEGT in the germline V gene. The ends lost 5 bases at V and 4 bases at J; junction bases unmatched: 2. Here the CDR3 reads CASSQGVYEQYF. The DNA for the CDR3 is TGTGCCAGCAGTCAGGGGGTTTACGAGCAGTACTTC.

The chain links TRBV24-1 to TRBJ2-3, with D perhaps matching TRBD1 (6 bases). Trimming shortened V by 3 bases and J by 6 bases, and 15 bases separated the two germline ends. CDR1 and CDR2 from the germline V gene are KGHDR and SFDVKD. The CDR3 contains 15 residues. CDR3 protein: CATSDRTGLQDTQYF. CDR3 coding DNA: TGTGCCACCAGTGATAGAACAGGGCTTCAGGATACGCAGTATTTT.

The chain recombines TRBV6-6 with TRBJ2-1; D not resolved. V lost 7 bases to trimming and J lost 8 bases, with 18 bases between them. CDR3 length: 14 amino acids. Germline assignment: CDR1 MNHNY and CDR2 SVGAGI (reference sequence). As DNA, the CDR3 is TGTGCCAGCACCCCTGAGGATAGTTCCCATGAGCAGTTCTTC. Residues: CASTPEDSSHEQFF.

The chain links TRBV6-5 to TRBJ1-6, with a weak D call TRBD1 (5 bases). The CDR3 covers 15 residues. Germline CDR1 is MNHEY and CDR2 is SVGAGI. V lost 5 bases, J lost 9 bases, and 17 bases lay in between. The CDR3 loop reads CASSSESGGISPLHF. The CDR3 nucleotides read TGTGCCAGCAGTAGTGAATCTGGGGGGATTTCACCCCTCCACTTT.

The V and J genes are TRBV3-1 (or the pseudogene TRBV3-2) and TRBJ2-1; 11 bases map to TRBD2. Germline lookup yields CDR1 LGHDT and CDR2 YNNKEL (reference sequence). CDR3 length: 15 amino acids. V was pared by 4 bases and J by 3 bases, with 2 bases of the junction left unmatched. The CDR3 DNA sequence: TGTGCCAGCAGCCTGACTAGCGGGGTCTACAATGAGCAGTTCTTC. Translation: CASSLTSGVYNEQFF.

J is TRBJ2-5 and V is TRBV27; D ambiguous. Trimming cost V 2 bases and J 2 bases, with 9 bases left between them. There are 14 residues in the CDR3. From germline, CDR1 is MNHEY and CDR2 SMNVEV (reference sequence). The CDR3 DNA follows: TGTGCCAGCAGTTTAGCCAGAACACAAGAGACCCAGTACTTC. It encodes CASSLARTQETQYF.

The CDR3 DNA follows: TGTGCCAGCAGCCAAGGTAGCGGGGGGCGGGACCAGTACTTC. Protein sequence: CASSQGSGGRDQYF. The rearrangement uses TRBV3-1 (or the pseudogene TRBV3-2) and TRBJ2-5; TRBD2 agrees at 10 bases. CDR3 length equals 14 residues. The V gene's germline CDR1 is LGHDT and CDR2 YNNKEL (reference sequence). The junction had 6 bases not matched to a gene; V was cut back by 1 base and J by 10 bases.

This chain uses TRBV9 with TRBJ2-1, with 8 bases aligning to TRBD2. Trimming at V came to 0 bases and at J to 4 bases, leaving 6 bases not matched to a gene. The CDR3 extends over 16 amino acids. Per germline, CDR1 SGDLS and CDR2 YYNGEE. The CDR3 DNA follows: TGTGCCAGCAGCGTAGTTGGTAGCGGGGCTTACAATGAGCAGTTCTTC. This translates into CASSVVGSGAYNEQFF.

The chain links TRBV6-5 to TRBJ2-7, with 7 bases aligning to TRBD1. V trimming: 6 bases; J trimming: 2 bases; junction bases outside the gene matches: 7. Germline CDR1 reads MNHEY; CDR2 reads SVGAGI. This CDR3 is built from 14 residues. The CDR3 DNA reads TGTGCCAGCAGAAGAGGGGGCGACCCCTACGAGCAGTACTTC. The encoded protein is CASRRGGDPYEQYF.

There are a few counts of this clone. The genes are TRBV7-9 and TRBJ2-5; D perhaps matches TRBD1 (6 bases). The CDR3 runs 12 residues. The V gene lost 4 bases and the J gene lost 6 bases, with 9 bases spanning the gap. Germline V lookup: CDR1 SEHNR, CDR2 FQNEAQ (reference sequence). The CDR3 loop is CASSSGVQTQYF. The CDR3 nucleotides read TGTGCCAGCAGCTCAGGGGTACAGACCCAGTACTTC.

This chain connects TRBV3-1 (or the pseudogene TRBV3-2) to TRBJ2-1; D remains ambiguous. CDR3 length equals 13 residues. Germline CDR1 is LGHDT and CDR2 is YNNKEL (reference sequence). With 2 bases removed from V and 9 bases from J, the gap between germline ends came to 11 bases. The CDR3, as DNA: TGTGCCAGCAGCCAACAGGCAGCTGCTGAGCAGTTCTTC. Translating gives CASSQQAAAEQFF.

V usage is TRBV18 and J usage is TRBJ1-5, with D perhaps TRBD1 (5 bases). Trimming left V 3 bases short and J 7 bases short, with 16 bases between. Germline assignment: CDR1 KGHSH and CDR2 LQKENI. There are 15 residues in the CDR3. CDR3 DNA sequence: TGTGCCAGCTCACCGGCCGGGGGGGTGGGGCAGCCCCAGCATTTT. It is translated as CASSPAGGVGQPQHF.

The chain couples TRBV6-5 to TRBJ1-2, with TRBD1 matching 8 bases. The trim removed 7 bases at V and 5 bases at J, leaving 9 bases unmatched. Germline-derived CDR1 and CDR2 are MNHEY and SVGAGI. CDR3 length: 14 residues. The CDR3 region is CASNLQGAAYGYTF. The CDR3 DNA reads TGTGCCAGCAACCTTCAGGGGGCGGCGTATGGCTACACCTTC.

This clone was detected many times. The chain employs TRBV6-5 and TRBJ1-6; 10 nucleotides match TRBD1. Germline loops: CDR1 MNHEY, CDR2 SVGAGI. The CDR3 sequence is 14 residues long. V was clipped by 6 bases and J by 7 bases; unmatched bases: 3. The chain's CDR3 is CASSQDRGNSPLHF. CDR3 in DNA: TGTGCCAGCAGCCAGGACAGGGGGAATTCACCCCTCCACTTT.

The chain recombines TRBV4-2 with TRBJ2-1, with D perhaps matching TRBD1 (7 bases). The CDR3 length is 19 residues. The germline V gene encodes CDR1 LGHNA and CDR2 YNFKEQ. The germline V and J ends were trimmed by 4 bases and 8 bases, with 30 bases remaining between them. CDR3 amino acids: CASSLQPPGLRQGDDEQFF. As DNA, the CDR3 is TGTGCCAGCAGCCTTCAACCCCCCGGACTAAGGCAGGGGGACGATGAGCAGTTCTTC.

The V call is TRBV7-9, the J call TRBJ1-1; 7 positions agree with TRBD1. Trimming removed 5 bases from V and 11 bases from J; junction bases left unmatched: 8. Germline V gene lookup returns CDR1 SEHNR and CDR2 FQNEAQ (reference sequence). The CDR3 is 12 residues long. In DNA form, the CDR3 reads TGTGCCAGCAGCAATGTCGACAGGGAGGCTTTCTTT. Translated, it gives CASSNVDREAFF.

This clone was seen a handful of times. The gene calls are TRBV6-5 and TRBJ1-2, with 7 bases lining up with TRBD1. Trimming at V came to 2 bases and at J to 4 bases, leaving 7 bases not matched to a gene. Per the germline V gene, CDR1 is MNHEY and CDR2 is SVGAGI. The CDR3 is 15 amino acids. CDR3 protein: CASSYTQGVSYGYTF. CDR3 bases: TGTGCCAGCAGTTACACCCAGGGGGTTAGCTATGGCTACACCTTC.

The chain joins TRBV19 to TRBJ1-4; D remains unclear. There are 14 residues in the CDR3. Germline CDR1 is LNHDA and CDR2 is SQIVND (reference sequence). Trimming removed 6 bases from V and 4 bases from J, with 12 bases in between. The CDR3 region is CASSQSGINEKLFF. CDR3 DNA: TGTGCCAGTAGCCAGAGCGGGATTAATGAAAAACTGTTTTTT.

This rearrangement joins TRBV4-1 to TRBJ1-4; 8 nucleotides match TRBD1. Germline CDR1 and CDR2: MGHRA and YSYEKL. The CDR3 length is 19 residues. The V gene end was trimmed by 1 base and the J gene end by 5 bases; junction bases not matched to a gene: 15. The CDR3 here is CASSQGPPPGTGANEKLFF. For the CDR3, the DNA is TGCGCCAGCAGCCAAGGCCCGCCCCCTGGGACAGGCGCCAATGAAAAACTGTTTTTT.

CDR3 protein: CASSAFDGYTF. The CDR3 DNA follows: TGTGCCAGCAGTGCTTTCGATGGCTACACCTTC. The chain combines TRBV2 with TRBJ1-2; D is unresolved. CDR1 is SNHLY and CDR2 is FYNNEI in the germline V gene. The CDR3 loop spans 11 amino acids. With 4 bases removed from V and 6 bases from J, the gap between germline ends came to 6 bases.

The sample holds a few counts of this clone. The rearrangement uses TRBV5-6 and TRBJ1-3; D remains ambiguous. There are 13 residues in the CDR3. Trimming took 2 bases from V and 7 from J, leaving 10 bases between them. Germline lookup yields CDR1 SGHDT and CDR2 YYEEEE. The CDR3 DNA sequence: TGTGCCAGCAGCTTTCTTTCCGGGAACACCATATATTTT. Encoded protein: CASSFLSGNTIYF.